What follows are 30 T cell receptor beta chains derived from one specimen sequenced in a study of blood T cell repertoires in COVID-19. TCRdb's copy holds only in-frame clones and misses some; the assay was immunoSEQ multiplex PCR. The sample contains over 100,000 clones, 80% to 85% of which appear only once. The specimen sequenced was PBMCs or T cells enriched from blood (not recorded which). Receptors were obtained from a woman aged 30 to 39 who had recovered from COVID-19.

The sample holds a few counts of this clone. The chain carries TRBV19 and TRBJ2-1; D call uncertain. Trimming shortened V by 4 bases and J by 4 bases, and 11 bases separated the two germline ends. The germline V gene encodes CDR1 LNHDA and CDR2 SQIVND (reference sequence). The CDR3 spans 14 residues. The CDR3 DNA reads as TGTGCCAGTAGTAACGGCTACAGTTACAATGAGCAGTTCTTC. Its protein is CASSNGYSYNEQFF.

This clone was observed a few times. The V gene is TRBV3-1 (or the pseudogene TRBV3-2), the J gene TRBJ2-7, with 7 positions matching TRBD2. V lost 4 bases and J lost 0; bases outside the gene matches: 3. This CDR3 spans 14 amino acids. Germline lookup yields CDR1 LGHDT and CDR2 YNNKEL (reference sequence). The CDR3 sequence: CASSPKRDSYEQYF. As DNA, the CDR3 is TGTGCCAGCAGCCCCAAGCGGGACTCCTACGAGCAGTACTTC.

The J gene is TRBJ2-1, the V gene TRBV28, with a tentative D call TRBD1 (6 bases). Trimming removed 2 bases at V and 6 bases at J, with 14 bases between. CDR3 length: 15 residues. From germline, CDR1 is MDHEN and CDR2 SYDVKM. DNA for the CDR3: TGTGCCAGCAGTTTAGTTTCGATAGGGGGCAATGAGCAGTTCTTC. It codes for CASSLVSIGGNEQFF.

This clone has a handful of counts. J is TRBJ1-1 and V is TRBV25-1; D is ambiguous. The CDR3 is 13 residues long. CDR1 is MGHDK and CDR2 is SYGVNS in the germline V gene. Trimming left V 5 bases short and J 5 bases short, with 12 bases between. The CDR3 region is CASSRRAATEAFF. CDR3 nucleotide sequence: TGTGCCAGCAGTAGGAGGGCCGCTACTGAAGCTTTCTTT.

The chain combines TRBV7-8 with TRBJ1-5; TRBD1 agrees at 8 bases. V trimming: 5 bases; J trimming: 6 bases; junction bases outside the gene matches: 9. Per the germline V gene, CDR1 is SGHVS and CDR2 is FQNEAQ. The CDR3 totals 15 residues. The CDR3, as DNA: TGTGCCAGCAGCGCCAGCAGGGACAGGAGTCAGCCCCAGCATTTT. As protein: CASSASRDRSQPQHF.

This clone has only a few counts. The J gene is TRBJ2-1, the V gene TRBV4-3; TRBD2 matches at 7 bases. CDR1 LGHNA and CDR2 YSLEER come from the germline V gene. This CDR3 is built from 15 residues. V lost 0 bases to trimming and J lost 6 bases; unmatched junction nucleotides: 5. This chain's CDR3 is CASSQEITSVNEQFF. The CDR3, as DNA: TGCGCCAGCAGCCAAGAAATTACTAGCGTCAATGAGCAGTTCTTC.

The rearrangement uses TRBV25-1 and TRBJ2-2; D is ambiguous. The length of the CDR3 is 14 residues. The V end lost 4 bases, the J end lost 3 bases, and 9 bases lay between the germline ends. Germline V gives CDR1 MGHDK, CDR2 SYGVNS. CDR3: CASSVRLDTGELFF. In DNA form, the CDR3 reads TGTGCCAGCAGTGTCCGCCTAGACACCGGGGAGCTGTTTTTT.

This rearrangement joins TRBV5-1 to TRBJ2-5, with TRBD2 identical over 8 bases. With V trimmed by 1 base and J by 6 bases, 8 bases remained unmatched. This CDR3 comprises 15 residues. The V gene's germline CDR1 is SGHRS and CDR2 YFSETQ. The chain's CDR3 is CASSLSPGGEKTQYF. The CDR3, as DNA: TGCGCCAGCAGCTTGTCCCCGGGAGGGGAAAAGACCCAGTACTTC.

The chain combines TRBV28 with TRBJ2-5; 7 bases match TRBD2. The CDR3 runs to 15 residues. CDR1 is MDHEN and CDR2 is SYDVKM in the germline V gene. V shed 4 bases, J shed 5 bases, and the junction held 10 bases outside the gene matches. The CDR3, as DNA: TGTGCCAGCAGTTCACCCCATGGGCGGGAGGAGACCCAGTACTTC. Its protein is CASSSPHGREETQYF.

The V gene is TRBV28, the J gene TRBJ2-5, with a possible D match to TRBD2 (6 bases). This CDR3 contains 15 residues. The V gene's germline CDR1 is MDHEN and CDR2 SYDVKM. V was shortened by 4 bases and J by 4 bases, with 16 bases between the two germline ends. The CDR3 here is CASSSPAGRRETQYF. The CDR3 nucleotides read TGTGCCAGCAGTTCCCCGGCGGGAAGACGAGAGACCCAGTACTTC.

This chain connects TRBV5-1 to TRBJ1-1; no reliable D call. The CDR3 runs 14 residues. Deletions cut 1 base from V and 2 bases from J, with 9 bases between. Germline values: CDR1 SGHRS, CDR2 YFSETQ. The CDR3: CASSLSPINTEAFF. The CDR3 DNA follows: TGCGCCAGCAGCTTGTCCCCCATTAACACTGAAGCTTTCTTT. Full variable domain (outside the CDR3, taken from reference TRBV5-1 and TRBJ1-1): KAGVTQTPRYLIKTRGQQVTLSCSPISGHRSVSWYQQTPGQGLQFLFEYFSETQRNKGNFPGRFSGRQFSNSRSEMNVSTLELGDSALYLCASSLSPINTEAFFGQGTRLTVV.

This chain connects TRBV19 to TRBJ2-1, with D possibly TRBD2 on 6 matching bases. CDR3 length equals 14 residues. The V end lost 7 bases, the J end lost 2 bases, and 12 bases lay between the germline ends. Germline CDR1 and CDR2: LNHDA and SQIVND (reference sequence). The DNA for the CDR3 is TGTGCCAGTACCTCCGGAGGGACCTACAATGAGCAGTTCTTC. Translated, it gives CASTSGGTYNEQFF.

The V and J genes are TRBV6-2 or TRBV6-3 and TRBJ1-5; no clear D. With 7 bases removed from V and 9 bases from J, the gap between germline ends came to 19 bases. The CDR3 covers 14 residues. The germline gives CDR1 MNHEY, CDR2 SVGEGT. The CDR3 DNA is TGTGCCAGCACCCCAACAGAAGCAAGTGTGCCCCAGCATTTT. Encoded protein: CASTPTEASVPQHF.

The chain links TRBV6-2 or TRBV6-3 to TRBJ2-7, with 15 bases that match TRBD2. The CDR3 length is 19 residues. V lost 5 bases to trimming and J lost 7 bases; unmatched junction nucleotides: 18. The germline gives CDR1 MNHEY, CDR2 SVGEGT. CDR3 bases: TGTGCCAGCAGTACGCTACCGGGACTAGCGGGAGGTACCAGATGGGAGCAGTACTTC. Amino acid sequence: CASSTLPGLAGGTRWEQYF.

V and J are TRBV28 and TRBJ2-1, with 7 bases that match TRBD2. V dropped 2 bases and J dropped 7; count of bases not matched to a gene: 8. The germline gives CDR1 MDHEN, CDR2 SYDVKM. The CDR3 contains 15 residues. The CDR3 DNA reads as TGTGCCAGCAGTTTACTACTAGCGAAGGGGAATGAGCAGTTCTTC. This sequence encodes CASSLLLAKGNEQFF.

The chain carries TRBV15 and TRBJ2-4, with TRBD1 as a possible D gene (6 bases). The CDR3 runs 19 residues. Trimming stripped 1 base from V and 1 base from J, with 20 bases between. Germline CDR1 and CDR2: LNHNV and YYDKDF (reference sequence). CDR3 DNA sequence: TGTGCCACCAGCAGAGGGACAGTGGATATAGTAGGGGCCAAAAACATTCAGTACTTC. This translates into CATSRGTVDIVGAKNIQYF.

There are a few counts of this clone. V and J are TRBV30 and TRBJ2-1, with 12 bases matching TRBD1. The CDR3 sequence is 15 residues long. Per the germline V gene, CDR1 is GTSNPN and CDR2 is SVGIG (reference sequence). V lost 7 bases, J lost 6 bases, and 10 bases stayed unmatched. DNA of the CDR3: TGTGCCTCCAGCGGGGGGGACAGGGGGCCCAATGAGCAGTTCTTC. This encodes CASSGGDRGPNEQFF.

The V gene is TRBV6-2 or TRBV6-3, the J gene TRBJ1-5, with 9 bases matching TRBD1. The germline V gene encodes CDR1 MNHEY and CDR2 SVGEGT. The CDR3 sequence is 17 residues long. V was pared by 0 bases and J by 7 bases, with 10 bases of the junction left unmatched. The CDR3 DNA sequence: TGTGCCAGCAGTTACTCGGGACAGGGAATCCGAGGGCAGCCCCAGCATTTT. Its translation: CASSYSGQGIRGQPQHF.

This chain links TRBV28 with TRBJ2-7; TRBD2 matches 9 bases. This CDR3 comprises 15 residues. The trim removed 8 bases at V and 1 base at J, leaving 9 bases unmatched. The germline V gene encodes CDR1 MDHEN and CDR2 SYDVKM. The CDR3 DNA follows: TGTGCCAGCGGAATTCCAGCGGGAGGTTCCTACGAGCAGTACTTC. Its protein product is CASGIPAGGSYEQYF. Looking up the rest from reference TRBV28 and TRBJ2-7 gives the full variable domain: DVKVTQSSRYLVKRTGEKVFLECVQDMDHENMFWYRQDPGLGLRLIYFSYDVKMKEKGDIPEGYSVSREKKERFSLILESASTNQTSMYLCASGIPAGGSYEQYFGPGTRLTVT.

The rearrangement joins TRBV21-1 to TRBJ1-2; TRBD1 is taken as the D call from the table, unchecked against the DNA. TRBV21-1 is a pseudogene segment. CDR3 length equals 16 residues. CDR3 DNA: TGTGCCAGCAGCAAGGGCCCGGGGACAGGGCTTAGTGGCTACACCTTC. It encodes CASSKGPGTGLSGYTF.

This clone is a singleton in its sample. This chain links TRBV7-2 with TRBJ2-7, with 9 bases aligning to TRBD1. The CDR3 has 16 amino acids. Germline-derived CDR1 and CDR2 are SGHTA and FQGNSA. After removal of 3 bases from V and 3 bases from J, the junction contained 9 bases not matched to a gene. The CDR3 sequence is CASSFSRDREYYEQYF. The CDR3 bases are TGTGCCAGCAGCTTTTCCCGGGACAGGGAATACTACGAGCAGTACTTC.

V usage is TRBV4-2 and J usage is TRBJ2-7; tentative D call: TRBD2 (5 bases). Looked up from germline, CDR1 is LGHNA and CDR2 is YNFKEQ. Trimming cost V 2 bases and J 4 bases, with 15 bases left between them. This CDR3 is built from 15 residues. The CDR3 spells CASSQRHPGSYEQYF. The CDR3 DNA follows: TGTGCCAGCAGCCAACGGCACCCGGGGAGTTACGAGCAGTACTTC.

The chain recombines TRBV18 with TRBJ2-3, with 7 bases aligning to TRBD2. The ends lost 1 base at V and 2 bases at J; junction bases unmatched: 12. CDR3 length: 18 amino acids. Germline loops: CDR1 KGHSH, CDR2 LQKENI. As DNA, the CDR3 is TGTGCCAGCTCACCACGACCCCCGACGGGACTATACACAGATACGCAGTATTTT. Residues: CASSPRPPTGLYTDTQYF.

The chain uses TRBV27 and TRBJ1-5; D not resolved. Germline CDR1 and CDR2: MNHEY and SMNVEV (reference sequence). This CDR3 spans 16 amino acids. Deletions cut 1 base from V and 0 bases from J, with 10 bases between. The CDR3 coding sequence is TGTGCCAGCAGTTTATACCCGCCAGGTAGCAATCAGCCCCAGCATTTT. It specifies CASSLYPPGSNQPQHF.

The sample holds one count of this clone. The V call is TRBV5-4, the J call TRBJ1-1; D possibly corresponds to TRBD1 (6 bases). The length of the CDR3 is 12 residues. V lost 4 bases to trimming and J lost 4 bases, with 8 bases between them. CDR1 is SGHNT and CDR2 is YYREEE in the germline V gene (reference sequence). The CDR3 loop is CASSRGGTEAFF. Here the CDR3 DNA reads TGTGCCAGCAGCAGAGGGGGCACTGAAGCTTTCTTT.

The CDR3, as DNA: TGTGCCAGCAGTGAGCGGGACACCGGGGAGCTGTTTTTT. Its protein is CASSERDTGELFF. The chain links TRBV6-4 to TRBJ2-2, with D possibly being TRBD2 (5 bases). Germline CDR1 is MRHNA and CDR2 is SNTAGT. CDR3 length equals 13 residues. Deletions cut 3 bases from V and 3 bases from J, with 5 bases between.

The chain links TRBV6-2 or TRBV6-3 to TRBJ2-5; 11 nucleotides match TRBD2. Germline lookup yields CDR1 MNHEY and CDR2 SVGEGT. This CDR3 is built from 18 residues. Trimming removed 5 bases from V and 0 bases from J; junction bases left unmatched: 11. CDR3 DNA sequence: TGTGCCAGCAGTGCTAGCGGGAGGACTCTCGTGTACCAAGAGACCCAGTACTTC. Translating it yields CASSASGRTLVYQETQYF.

The chain joins TRBV11-2 to TRBJ1-1; D unclear. CDR1 is SGHAT and CDR2 is FQNNGV in the germline V gene. Trimming removed 6 bases at V and 3 bases at J, with 26 bases between. The CDR3 sequence is 18 residues long. DNA for the CDR3: TGTGCCAGCAGACGAGGGTTTCGGCGAATGGAGCAGCACACTGAAGCTTTCTTT. Amino acid sequence: CASRRGFRRMEQHTEAFF. Combining the CDR3 with reference TRBV11-2 and TRBJ1-1 gives the whole variable domain EAGVAQSPRYKIIEKRQSVAFWCNPISGHATLYWYQQILGQGPKLLIQFQNNGVVDDSQLPKDRFSAERLKGVDSTLKIQPAKLEDSAVYLCASRRGFRRMEQHTEAFFGQGTRLTVV.

The chain has TRBV6-1 and TRBJ1-2; the D gene is possibly TRBD1 (5 bases). Trimming removed 0 bases from V and 7 bases from J, with 18 bases in between. CDR1 and CDR2 from the germline V gene are MNHNS and SASEGT. The CDR3 runs 16 residues. The CDR3 DNA reads as TGTGCCAGCAGTGAAGCCCGGATCTGGGGACTGGGTGGCTACACCTTC. Translating gives CASSEARIWGLGGYTF.

A few counts support this clone. The chain combines TRBV30 with TRBJ1-6, with D unclear. V dropped 2 bases and J dropped 7 bases, with 18 bases sitting between them. This CDR3 has 16 residues. Germline CDR1 is GTSNPN and CDR2 is SVGIG (reference sequence). The CDR3: CAWSLDQVSGNSPLHF. In DNA form, the CDR3 reads TGTGCCTGGAGTTTGGATCAGGTCAGCGGAAATTCACCCCTCCACTTT.